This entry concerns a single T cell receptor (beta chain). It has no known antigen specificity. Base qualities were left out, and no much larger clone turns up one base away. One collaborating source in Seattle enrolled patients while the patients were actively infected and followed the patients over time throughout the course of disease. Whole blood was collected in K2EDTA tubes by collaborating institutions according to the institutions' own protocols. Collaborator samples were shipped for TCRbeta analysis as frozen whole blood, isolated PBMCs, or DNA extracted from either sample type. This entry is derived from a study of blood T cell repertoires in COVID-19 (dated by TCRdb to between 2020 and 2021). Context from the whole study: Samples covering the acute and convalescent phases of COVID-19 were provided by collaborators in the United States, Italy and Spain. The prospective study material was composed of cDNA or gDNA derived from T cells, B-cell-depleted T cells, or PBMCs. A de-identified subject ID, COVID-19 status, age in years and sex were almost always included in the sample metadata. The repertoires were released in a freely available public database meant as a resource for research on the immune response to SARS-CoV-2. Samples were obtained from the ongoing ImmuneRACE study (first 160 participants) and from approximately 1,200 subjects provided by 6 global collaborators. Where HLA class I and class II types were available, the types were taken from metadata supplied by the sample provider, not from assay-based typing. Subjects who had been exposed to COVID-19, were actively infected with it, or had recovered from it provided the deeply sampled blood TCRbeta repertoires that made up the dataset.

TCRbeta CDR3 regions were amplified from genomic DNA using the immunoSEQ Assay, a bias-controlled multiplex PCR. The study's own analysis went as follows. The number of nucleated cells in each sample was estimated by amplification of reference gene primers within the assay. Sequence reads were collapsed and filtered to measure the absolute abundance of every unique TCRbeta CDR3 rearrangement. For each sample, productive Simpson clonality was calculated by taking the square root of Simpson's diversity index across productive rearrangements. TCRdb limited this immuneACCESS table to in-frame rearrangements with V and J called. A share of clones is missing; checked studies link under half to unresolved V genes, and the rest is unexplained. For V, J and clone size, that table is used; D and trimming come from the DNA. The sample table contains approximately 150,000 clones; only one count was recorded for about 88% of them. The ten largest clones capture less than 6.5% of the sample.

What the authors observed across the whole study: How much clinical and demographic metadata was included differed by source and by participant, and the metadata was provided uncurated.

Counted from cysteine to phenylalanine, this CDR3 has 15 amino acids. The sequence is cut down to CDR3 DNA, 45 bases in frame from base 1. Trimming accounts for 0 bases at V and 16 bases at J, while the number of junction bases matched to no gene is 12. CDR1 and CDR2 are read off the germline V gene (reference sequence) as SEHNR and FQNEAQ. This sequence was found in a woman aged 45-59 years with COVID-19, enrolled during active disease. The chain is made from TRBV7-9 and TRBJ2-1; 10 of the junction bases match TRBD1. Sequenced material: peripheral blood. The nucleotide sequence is TGTGCCAGCAGCTTAGCTTACAGGAGGGACAGGGGTTCCTTCTTC. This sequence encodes CASSLAYRRDRGSFF.